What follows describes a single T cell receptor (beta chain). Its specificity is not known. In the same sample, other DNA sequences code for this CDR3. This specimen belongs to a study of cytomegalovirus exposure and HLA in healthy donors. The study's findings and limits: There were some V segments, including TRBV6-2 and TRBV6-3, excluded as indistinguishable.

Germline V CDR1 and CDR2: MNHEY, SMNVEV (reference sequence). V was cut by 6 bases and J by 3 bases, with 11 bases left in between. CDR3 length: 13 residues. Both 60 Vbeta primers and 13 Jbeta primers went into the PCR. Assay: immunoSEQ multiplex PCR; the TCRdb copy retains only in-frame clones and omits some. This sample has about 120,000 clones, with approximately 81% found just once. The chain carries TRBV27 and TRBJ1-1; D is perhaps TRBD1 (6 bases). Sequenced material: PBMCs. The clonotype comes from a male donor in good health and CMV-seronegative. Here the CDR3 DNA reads TGTGCCAGCAGACCAGGGGTGTACACTGAAGCTTTCTTT. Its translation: CASRPGVYTEAFF.